One sample yielded the 3 T cell receptor beta chains listed below, sequenced in a study of T cells expressing NK-cell markers. Reanalyzing the 5' RACE reads, TCRdb keeps one entry per CDR3 protein, without DNA. The sample totals about 150,000 distinct CDR3 sequences. The sequenced sample consisted of blood T cells: a sorted CD56 or NKG2C T cell subset, CD4+ or CD8+ T cells, or bulk PBMC T cells (not recorded which). All receptors derive from a man aged 18 to 69 in good health.

The chain joins TRBV12-3 or TRBV12-4 to TRBJ2-2; there is no DNA to check the TCRdb D call of TRBD2. The CDR3 totals 16 residues. This chain's CDR3 is CASSSPSRANTGELFF.

Here the CDR3 reads CSASADRDTYEQYF. J is TRBJ2-7 and V is TRBV20-1; the D call of TRBD1 rests on TCRdb alone, since no DNA is present to check it. Germline CDR1 reads DFQATT; CDR2 reads SNEGSKA (reference sequence). This CDR3 is built from 14 residues.

The CDR3: CASPPASGGQVF. This chain joins TRBV7-9 and TRBJ2-1; TCRdb names TRBD2, which stays unverified in the absence of DNA. The CDR3 has 12 amino acids. CDR1 is SEHNR, CDR2 FQNEAQ, per germline (reference sequence). Supplemented by reference TRBV7-9 and TRBJ2-1, the full variable domain reads DTGVSQNPRHKITKRGQNVTFRCDPISEHNRLYWYRQTLGQGPEFLTYFQNEAQLEKSRLLSDRFSAERPKGSFSTLEIQRTEQGDSAMYLCASPPASGGQVFGPGTRLTVL.